This record concerns one T cell receptor beta chain sequence. The healthy adult donors were HIV-negative and reported no recent acute infections or vaccinations. This sample is drawn from a study of shared clonotypes between healthy human individuals. Over several immunoSEQ plates, each subset's genomic DNA was distributed in even portions. TCRdb's copy holds only in-frame clones and misses some; the assay was immunoSEQ multiplex PCR. Of some 2,500,000 clones listed, about 90% are singletons. CDR3 length equals 18 residues. Losses at the gene ends were 4 bases for V and 3 bases for J; bases not matched to a gene: 7. Germline loops: CDR1 LGHNA, CDR2 YNFKEQ.

The chain links TRBV4-2 to TRBJ2-3; 16 bases align to TRBD2. Sequencing used naive CD4+ T cells from PBMCs. Subset indicated: CD45RA+ positively selected. The TCR originated in a man aged 18 to 35 in good health. Some clones in this sample may be carry-over from other donors' samples. The CDR3 spells CASSLGLAGGPETDTQYF. The CDR3 DNA reads as TGTGCCAGCAGCCTGGGACTAGCGGGAGGGCCAGAGACAGATACGCAGTATTTT.